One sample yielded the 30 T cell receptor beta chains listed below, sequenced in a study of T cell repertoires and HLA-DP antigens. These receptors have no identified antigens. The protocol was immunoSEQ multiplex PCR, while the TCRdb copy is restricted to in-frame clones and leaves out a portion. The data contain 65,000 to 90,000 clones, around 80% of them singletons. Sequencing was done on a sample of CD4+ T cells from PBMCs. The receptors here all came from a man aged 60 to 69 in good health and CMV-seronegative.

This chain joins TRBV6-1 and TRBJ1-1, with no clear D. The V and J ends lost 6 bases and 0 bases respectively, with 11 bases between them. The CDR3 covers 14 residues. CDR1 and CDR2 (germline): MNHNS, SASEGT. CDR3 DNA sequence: TGTGCCAGCAGAGATATTAATCTGAACACTGAAGCTTTCTTT. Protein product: CASRDINLNTEAFF.

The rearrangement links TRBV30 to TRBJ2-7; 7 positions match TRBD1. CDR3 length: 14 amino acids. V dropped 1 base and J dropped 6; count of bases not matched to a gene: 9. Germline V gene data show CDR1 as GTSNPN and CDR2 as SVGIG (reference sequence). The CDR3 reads CAWSETTGAGEQYF. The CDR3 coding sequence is TGTGCCTGGAGTGAAACAACAGGGGCTGGCGAGCAGTACTTC.

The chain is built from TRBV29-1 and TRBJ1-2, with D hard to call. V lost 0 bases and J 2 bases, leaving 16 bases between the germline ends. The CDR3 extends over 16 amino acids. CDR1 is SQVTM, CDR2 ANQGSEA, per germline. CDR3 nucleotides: TGCAGCGTTGAAGATTTCTCAACCCCAGGAAACTATGGCTACACCTTC. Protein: CSVEDFSTPGNYGYTF.

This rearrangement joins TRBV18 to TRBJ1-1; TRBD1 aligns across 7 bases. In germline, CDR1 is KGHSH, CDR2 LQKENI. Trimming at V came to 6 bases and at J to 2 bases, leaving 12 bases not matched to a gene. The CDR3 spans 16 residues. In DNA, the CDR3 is TGTGCCAGCTCTCATTCTTCCGGGACAGCTAACACTGAAGCTTTCTTT. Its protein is CASSHSSGTANTEAFF.

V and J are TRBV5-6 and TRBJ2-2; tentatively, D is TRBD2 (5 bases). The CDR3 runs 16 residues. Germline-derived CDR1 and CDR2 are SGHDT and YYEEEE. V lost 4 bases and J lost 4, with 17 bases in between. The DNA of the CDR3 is TGTGCCAGCAGCCCCCTGGGAGATATTGGCACCGGGGAGCTGTTTTTT. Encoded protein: CASSPLGDIGTGELFF.

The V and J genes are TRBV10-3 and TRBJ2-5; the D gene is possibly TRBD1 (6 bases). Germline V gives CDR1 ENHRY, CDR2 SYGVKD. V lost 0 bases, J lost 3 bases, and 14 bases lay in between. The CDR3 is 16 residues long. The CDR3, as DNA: TGTGCCATCAGTGAGTCCCTCGGGGCAGGGGAAGAGACCCAGTACTTC. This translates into CAISESLGAGEETQYF.

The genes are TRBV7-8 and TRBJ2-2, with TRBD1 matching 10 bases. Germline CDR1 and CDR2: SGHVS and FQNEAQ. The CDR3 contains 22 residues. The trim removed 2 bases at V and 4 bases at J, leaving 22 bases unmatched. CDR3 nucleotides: TGTGCCAGCAGCTTATCCCAAGGGGGGACAGGGGTCGGCGGACGGTCCACCGGGGAGCTGTTTTTT. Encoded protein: CASSLSQGGTGVGGRSTGELFF.

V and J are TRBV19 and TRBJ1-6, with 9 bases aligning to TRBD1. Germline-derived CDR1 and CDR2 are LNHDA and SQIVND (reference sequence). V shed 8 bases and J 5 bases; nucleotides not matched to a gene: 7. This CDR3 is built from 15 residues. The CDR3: CASRPWDRDNSPLHF. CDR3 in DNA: TGTGCCAGTCGCCCCTGGGACAGGGATAATTCACCCCTCCACTTT.

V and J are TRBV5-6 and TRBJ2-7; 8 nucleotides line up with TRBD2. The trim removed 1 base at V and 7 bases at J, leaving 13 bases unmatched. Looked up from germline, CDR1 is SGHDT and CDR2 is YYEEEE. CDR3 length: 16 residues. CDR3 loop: CASSLWGGRNVGEQYV. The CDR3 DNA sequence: TGTGCCAGCAGCTTGTGGGGCGGGAGGAATGTGGGGGAGCAGTACGTC.

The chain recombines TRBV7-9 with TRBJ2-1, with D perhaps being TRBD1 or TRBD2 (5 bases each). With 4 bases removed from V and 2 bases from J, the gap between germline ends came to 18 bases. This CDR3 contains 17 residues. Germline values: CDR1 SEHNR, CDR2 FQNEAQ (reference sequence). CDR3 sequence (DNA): TGTGCCAGCAGCTCACCCCCCGGGACGCCTACCTACAATGAGCAGTTCTTC. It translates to CASSSPPGTPTYNEQFF.

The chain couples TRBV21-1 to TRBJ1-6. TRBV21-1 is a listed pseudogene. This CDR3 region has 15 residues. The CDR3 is CASSKHGCYNSPLHF. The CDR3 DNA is TGTGCCAGCAGCAAACACGGTTGTTATAATTCACCCCTCCACTTT.

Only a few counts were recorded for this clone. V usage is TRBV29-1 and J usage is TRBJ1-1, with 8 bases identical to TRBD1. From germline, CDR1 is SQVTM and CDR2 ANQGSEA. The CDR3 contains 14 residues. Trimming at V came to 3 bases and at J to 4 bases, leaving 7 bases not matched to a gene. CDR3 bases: TGCAGCGTTGAGCAGGGGGCAATCGGCACTGAAGCTTTCTTT. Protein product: CSVEQGAIGTEAFF.

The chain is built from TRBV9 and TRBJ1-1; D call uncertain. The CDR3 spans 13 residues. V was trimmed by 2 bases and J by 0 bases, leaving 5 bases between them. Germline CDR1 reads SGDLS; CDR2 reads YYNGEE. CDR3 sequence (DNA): TGTGCCAGCAGCGTGAGCCTGAACACTGAAGCTTTCTTT. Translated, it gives CASSVSLNTEAFF.

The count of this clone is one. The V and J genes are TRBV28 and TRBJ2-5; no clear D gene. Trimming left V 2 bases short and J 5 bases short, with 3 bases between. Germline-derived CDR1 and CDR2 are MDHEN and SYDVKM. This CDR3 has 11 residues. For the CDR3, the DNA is TGTGCCAGCAGTTTAATGGAGACCCAGTACTTC. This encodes CASSLMETQYF.

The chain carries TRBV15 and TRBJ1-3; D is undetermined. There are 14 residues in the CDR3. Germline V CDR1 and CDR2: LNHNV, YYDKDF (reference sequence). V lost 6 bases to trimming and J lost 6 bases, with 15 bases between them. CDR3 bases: TGTGCCACCAGTCCGAGTGAAGGTACAAACACCATATATTTT. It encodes CATSPSEGTNTIYF.

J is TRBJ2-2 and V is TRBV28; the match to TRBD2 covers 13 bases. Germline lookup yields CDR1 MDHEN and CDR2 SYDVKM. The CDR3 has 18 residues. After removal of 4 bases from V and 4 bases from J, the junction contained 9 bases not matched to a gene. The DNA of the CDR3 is TGTGCCAGCAGTTCTGGGACTAGCGGGGTTCGGGGCACCGGGGAGCTGTTTTTT. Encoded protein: CASSSGTSGVRGTGELFF.

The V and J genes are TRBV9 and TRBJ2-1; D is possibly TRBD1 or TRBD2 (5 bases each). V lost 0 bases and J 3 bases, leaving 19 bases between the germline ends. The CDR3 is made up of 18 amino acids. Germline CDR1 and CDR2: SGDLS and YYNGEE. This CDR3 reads CASSVGAGRDRNYNEQFF. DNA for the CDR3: TGTGCCAGCAGCGTAGGGGCAGGCCGGGACCGCAACTACAATGAGCAGTTCTTC.

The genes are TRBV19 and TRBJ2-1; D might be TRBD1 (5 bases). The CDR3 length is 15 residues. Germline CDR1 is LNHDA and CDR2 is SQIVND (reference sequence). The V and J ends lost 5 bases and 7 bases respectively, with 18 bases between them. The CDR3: CASSPSLGRANEQFF. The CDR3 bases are TGTGCCAGTAGTCCCTCCCTGGGCAGGGCGAATGAGCAGTTCTTC.

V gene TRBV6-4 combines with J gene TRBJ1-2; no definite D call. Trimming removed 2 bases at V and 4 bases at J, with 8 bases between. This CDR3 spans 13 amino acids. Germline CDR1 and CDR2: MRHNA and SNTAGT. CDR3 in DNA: TGTGCCAGCAGTGACACGGACGGCTATGGCTACACCTTC. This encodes CASSDTDGYGYTF.

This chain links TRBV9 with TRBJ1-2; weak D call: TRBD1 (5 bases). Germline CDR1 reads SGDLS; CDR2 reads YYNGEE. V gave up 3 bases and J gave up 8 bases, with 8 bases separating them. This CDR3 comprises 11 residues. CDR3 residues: CASSARGGYTF. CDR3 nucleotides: TGTGCCAGCAGCGCGCGGGGGGGCTACACCTTC.

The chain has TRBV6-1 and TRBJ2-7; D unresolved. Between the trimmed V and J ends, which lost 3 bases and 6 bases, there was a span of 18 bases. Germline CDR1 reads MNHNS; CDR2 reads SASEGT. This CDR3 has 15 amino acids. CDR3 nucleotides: TGTGCCAGCAGTGAGTTATCCCCCGGTGTAGGCGAGCAGTACGTC. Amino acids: CASSELSPGVGEQYV.

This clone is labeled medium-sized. CDR3 sequence: CASTPGTGWDQPQHF. Here the CDR3 DNA reads TGTGCCAGCACCCCGGGGACAGGGTGGGATCAGCCCCAGCATTTT. The gene calls are TRBV7-6 and TRBJ1-5; 9 positions match TRBD1. V dropped 7 bases and J dropped 5; count of bases not matched to a gene: 9. The CDR3 runs 15 residues. Germline V gene sequence: CDR1 SGHVS, CDR2 FNYEAQ.

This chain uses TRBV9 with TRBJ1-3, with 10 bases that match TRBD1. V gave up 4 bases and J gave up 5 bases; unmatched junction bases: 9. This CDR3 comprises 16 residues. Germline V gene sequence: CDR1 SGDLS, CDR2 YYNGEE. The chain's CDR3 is CASSPRGTGDRNTIYF. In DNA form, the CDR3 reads TGTGCCAGCAGCCCCCGGGGGACAGGGGACCGAAACACCATATATTTT.

CDR3 DNA sequence: TGTGCCAGCAGCTTCCCCCGCTCCGGGGCCAACGTCCTGACTTTC. This codes for CASSFPRSGANVLTF. This chain connects TRBV5-5 to TRBJ2-6; no clear D. The CDR3 loop spans 15 amino acids. The V gene's germline CDR1 is SGHKS and CDR2 YYEKEE (reference sequence). V was cut by 2 bases and J by 4 bases, with 10 bases left in between.

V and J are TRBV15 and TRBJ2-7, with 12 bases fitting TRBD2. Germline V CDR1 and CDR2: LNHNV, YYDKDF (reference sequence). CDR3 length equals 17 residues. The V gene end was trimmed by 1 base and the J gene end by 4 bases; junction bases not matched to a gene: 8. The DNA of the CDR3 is TGTGCCACCAGCAGAGGGGCCCTGACTAGCGGGGGTTACGAGCAGTACTTC. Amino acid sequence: CATSRGALTSGGYEQYF.

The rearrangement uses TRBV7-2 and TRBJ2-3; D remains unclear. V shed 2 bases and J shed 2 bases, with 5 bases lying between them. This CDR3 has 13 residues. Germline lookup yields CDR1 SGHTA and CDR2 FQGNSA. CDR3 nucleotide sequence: TGTGCCAGCAGCTTAAAGCACACAGATACGCAGTATTTT. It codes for CASSLKHTDTQYF.

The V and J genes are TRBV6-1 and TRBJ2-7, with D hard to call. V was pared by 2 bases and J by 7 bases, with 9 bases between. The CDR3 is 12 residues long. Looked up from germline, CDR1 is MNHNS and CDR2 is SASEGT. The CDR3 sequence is CASSEPHSEQYF. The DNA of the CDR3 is TGTGCCAGCAGTGAACCCCATTCTGAGCAGTACTTC.

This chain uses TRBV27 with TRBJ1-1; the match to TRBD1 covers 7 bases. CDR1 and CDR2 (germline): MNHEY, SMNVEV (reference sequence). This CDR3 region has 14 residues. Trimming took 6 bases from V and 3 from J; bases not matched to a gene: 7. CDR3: CASSLTGVDTEAFF. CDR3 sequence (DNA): TGTGCCAGCAGCCTAACAGGGGTGGACACTGAAGCTTTCTTT.

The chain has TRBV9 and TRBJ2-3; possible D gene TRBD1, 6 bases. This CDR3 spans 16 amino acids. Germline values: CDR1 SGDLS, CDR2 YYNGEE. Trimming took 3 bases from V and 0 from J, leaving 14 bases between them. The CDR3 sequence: CASSGYRVKSTDTQYF. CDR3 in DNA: TGTGCCAGCAGCGGGTACAGGGTCAAAAGCACAGATACGCAGTATTTT.

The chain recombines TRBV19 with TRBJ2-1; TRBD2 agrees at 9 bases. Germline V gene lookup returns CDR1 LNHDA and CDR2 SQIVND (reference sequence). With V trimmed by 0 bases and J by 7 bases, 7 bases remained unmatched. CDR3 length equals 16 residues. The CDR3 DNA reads TGTGCCAGTAGTATAGATTGGGCGGGAGGGCGGAATGAGCAGTTCTTC. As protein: CASSIDWAGGRNEQFF.